Below, 23 T cell receptor beta chains from the same sample are listed, as sequenced in a study of blood T cell repertoires in COVID-19. Assay: immunoSEQ multiplex PCR; the TCRdb copy retains only in-frame clones and omits some. The sample includes 290,000 or so clones, around 86% of them seen just once. What was sequenced was peripheral blood. Every receptor here comes from a man aged 70 or older with acute or convalescent COVID-19.

The chain has TRBV5-1 and TRBJ1-4; D unresolved. Germline V gene data show CDR1 as SGHRS and CDR2 as YFSETQ. Between the trimmed V and J ends, which lost 5 bases and 0 bases, there was a span of 11 bases. There are 15 residues in the CDR3. The CDR3 sequence is CASRLDTTTNEKLFF. The CDR3 DNA is TGCGCCAGCAGACTCGACACCACAACTAATGAAAAACTGTTTTTT.

The V call is TRBV11-3, the J call TRBJ2-2; 7 bases are shared with TRBD2. This CDR3 has 15 amino acids. Germline V lookup: CDR1 SGHNT, CDR2 YENEEA. Losses at the gene ends were 4 bases for V and 6 bases for J; bases not matched to a gene: 8. This CDR3 reads CASSSGAGVAGELFF. The CDR3 DNA sequence: TGTGCCAGCAGCTCCGGGGCGGGGGTGGCCGGGGAGCTGTTTTTT. Combining the CDR3 with reference TRBV11-3 and TRBJ2-2 gives the whole variable domain EAGVVQSPRYKIIEKKQPVAFWCNPISGHNTLYWYLQNLGQGPELLIRYENEEAVDDSQLPKDRFSAERLKGVDSTLKIQPAELGDSAVYLCASSSGAGVAGELFFGEGSRLTVL.

The chain uses TRBV6-6 and TRBJ2-2; TRBD2 matches at 13 bases. CDR3 length: 16 amino acids. Germline V CDR1 and CDR2: MNHNY, SVGAGI (reference sequence). After removal of 4 bases from V and 3 bases from J, the junction contained 2 bases not matched to a gene. The CDR3 nucleotides read TGTGCCAGCAGTTTGGGACTAGCGGGGTACACCGGGGAGCTGTTTTTT. This gives the protein CASSLGLAGYTGELFF.

The J gene is TRBJ2-7, the V gene TRBV29-1, with 10 bases identical to TRBD1. CDR1 is SQVTM and CDR2 is ANQGSEA in the germline V gene. V lost 7 bases to trimming and J lost 3 bases; unmatched junction nucleotides: 6. The CDR3 runs to 13 residues. CDR3 bases: TGCAGCGCGGGGGGACAGGGGCTCTACGAGCAGTACTTC. It codes for CSAGGQGLYEQYF.

The chain couples TRBV18 to TRBJ1-4, with D perhaps matching TRBD1 (5 bases). CDR3 length: 15 amino acids. Germline CDR1 KGHSH, CDR2 LQKENI. Between the trimmed V and J ends, which lost 4 bases and 5 bases, there was a span of 14 bases. CDR3 DNA sequence: TGTGCCAGCTCACACTTACAGGACACCAATGAAAAACTGTTTTTT. Protein product: CASSHLQDTNEKLFF.

This chain links TRBV5-4 with TRBJ2-4, with 13 bases aligning to TRBD2. With 3 bases clipped from V and 4 bases from J, the junction kept 4 bases outside the gene matches. Germline V gene sequence: CDR1 SGHNT, CDR2 YYREEE (reference sequence). CDR3 length: 16 residues. The CDR3 loop is CASSSGTSGDKNIQYF. The CDR3 DNA reads as TGTGCCAGCAGCTCCGGGACTAGCGGGGATAAAAACATTCAGTACTTC.

The chain carries TRBV5-6 and TRBJ1-2, with D perhaps matching TRBD1 (5 bases). Trimming cost V 0 bases and J 8 bases, with 11 bases left between them. Germline V gives CDR1 SGHDT, CDR2 YYEEEE. The CDR3 covers 13 residues. The CDR3 coding sequence is TGTGCCAGCAGCTTGGCCCGGGGGGACGGCTACACCTTC. Encoded protein: CASSLARGDGYTF.

V usage is TRBV3-1 (or the pseudogene TRBV3-2) and J usage is TRBJ1-6, with D hard to call. Deletions cut 8 bases from V and 9 bases from J, with 11 bases between. The germline CDR1 and CDR2 sequences are LGHDT and YNNKEL (reference sequence). The CDR3 extends over 12 amino acids. The CDR3 DNA sequence: TGTGCCAGCTTGGGAGCAGGTTCACCCCTCCACTTT. Translated, it gives CASLGAGSPLHF.

The V call is TRBV4-2, the J call TRBJ2-1, with unresolved D. Germline V lookup: CDR1 LGHNA, CDR2 YNFKEQ. V was shortened by 1 base and J by 6 bases, with 19 bases between the two germline ends. The CDR3 has 17 residues. The CDR3 DNA reads as TGTGCCAGCAGCCAAGTACGATCGAGCGATCGGGTCAATGAGCAGTTCTTC. Translating it yields CASSQVRSSDRVNEQFF.

This sequence joins TRBV5-1 and TRBJ2-5; possible D gene TRBD1, 6 bases. The germline V and J ends were trimmed by 0 bases and 4 bases, with 16 bases remaining between them. Germline loops: CDR1 SGHRS, CDR2 YFSETQ. CDR3 length equals 16 residues. DNA of the CDR3: TGCGCCAGCAGCTTGGTGGGCAGGGGCAGGACAGAGACCCAGTACTTC. It specifies CASSLVGRGRTETQYF.

The V and J genes are TRBV6-2 or TRBV6-3 and TRBJ1-3; D gene ambiguous. The V gene's germline CDR1 is MNHEY and CDR2 SVGEGT. V was clipped by 2 bases and J by 1 base, with 9 bases between them. This CDR3 is 15 amino acids long. CDR3 nucleotide sequence: TGTGCCAGCAGTTACCGGGGAGGTTCTGGAAACACCATATATTTT. It is translated as CASSYRGGSGNTIYF.

The rearrangement links TRBV28 to TRBJ1-3, with 12 positions matching TRBD1. Germline V gene lookup returns CDR1 MDHEN and CDR2 SYDVKM. CDR3 length equals 17 residues. With V trimmed by 5 bases and J by 0 bases, 5 bases remained unmatched. The CDR3 loop is CASSPGTGGSSGNTIYF. The CDR3, as DNA: TGTGCCAGCAGTCCCGGGACAGGGGGCAGCTCTGGAAACACCATATATTTT. The full variable domain, rest sourced from reference TRBV28 and TRBJ1-3, is DVKVTQSSRYLVKRTGEKVFLECVQDMDHENMFWYRQDPGLGLRLIYFSYDVKMKEKGDIPEGYSVSREKKERFSLILESASTNQTSMYLCASSPGTGGSSGNTIYFGEGSWLTVV.

The DNA for the CDR3 is TGTGCCACCAGTGATTTCAATGACCAAGAGAGGCCCCAAGAGACCCAGTACTTC. Protein sequence: CATSDFNDQERPQETQYF. The genes are TRBV24-1 and TRBJ2-5; D is unclear. V gave up 1 base and J gave up 1 base, with 18 bases separating them. In germline, CDR1 is KGHDR, CDR2 SFDVKD. This CDR3 contains 18 residues.

This clone has only one observation. The chain links TRBV28 to TRBJ2-3; 9 nucleotides agree with TRBD1. CDR3 size: 15 residues. CDR1 MDHEN and CDR2 SYDVKM come from the germline V gene. V dropped 5 bases and J dropped 5; count of bases not matched to a gene: 8. The CDR3 spells CASSLGQGGRDTQYF. The CDR3 DNA follows: TGTGCCAGCAGTCTGGGACAGGGTGGGAGAGATACGCAGTATTTT.

The rearrangement joins TRBV18 to TRBJ2-7, with 9 nucleotides matching TRBD1. Germline lookup yields CDR1 KGHSH and CDR2 LQKENI. CDR3 length equals 16 residues. Trimming removed 1 base from V and 4 bases from J; junction bases left unmatched: 8. This CDR3 is CASSPRTGALSYEQYF. The CDR3 DNA is TGTGCCAGCTCACCACGGACAGGGGCTCTCTCATACGAGCAGTACTTC.

The chain couples TRBV19 to TRBJ1-5, with D uncertain. CDR3 length equals 15 residues. V shed 6 bases and J shed 4 bases, with 16 bases lying between them. Germline V gene sequence: CDR1 LNHDA, CDR2 SQIVND (reference sequence). The CDR3 sequence is CASRTDMNSNQPQHF. CDR3 DNA: TGTGCCAGTAGGACCGACATGAATTCGAATCAGCCCCAGCATTTT.

This chain links TRBV7-2 with TRBJ2-1, with 15 bases aligning to TRBD2. The V gene's germline CDR1 is SGHTA and CDR2 FQGNSA. The junction had 6 bases not matched to a gene; V was cut back by 5 bases and J by 1 base. The CDR3 has 18 residues. The CDR3 region is CASSLWTSGRGSYNEQFF. The CDR3 DNA sequence: TGTGCCAGCAGCCTCTGGACTAGCGGGAGGGGATCCTACAATGAGCAGTTCTTC.

V gene TRBV7-2 combines with J gene TRBJ1-2; no clear D. The CDR3 has 12 residues. Trimming took 6 bases from V and 10 from J, leaving 15 bases between them. CDR1 and CDR2 from the germline V gene are SGHTA and FQGNSA. CDR3: CASSPATGVYTF. The CDR3 DNA follows: TGTGCCAGCAGTCCCGCCACGGGTGTCTACACCTTC.

V and J are TRBV9 and TRBJ1-2; D may be TRBD1 (6 bases). The germline V and J ends were trimmed by 0 bases and 2 bases, with 8 bases remaining between them. This CDR3 comprises 14 residues. In germline, CDR1 is SGDLS, CDR2 YYNGEE. The CDR3 DNA sequence: TGTGCCAGCAGCGTAGCTACAGGGAACTATGGCTACACCTTC. Protein: CASSVATGNYGYTF. The complete variable domain, with remaining parts taken from reference TRBV9 and TRBJ1-2, reads DSGVTQTPKHLITATGQRVTLRCSPRSGDLSVYWYQQSLDQGLQFLIQYYNGEERAKGNILERFSAQQFPDLHSELNLSSLELGDSALYFCASSVATGNYGYTFGSGTRLTVV.

The chain couples TRBV19 to TRBJ1-6; 8 bases are shared with TRBD1. Germline-derived CDR1 and CDR2 are LNHDA and SQIVND (reference sequence). Trimming cost V 7 bases and J 4 bases; bases outside gene matches: 6. The CDR3 contains 15 residues. In DNA form, the CDR3 reads TGTGCCAGTAATCAAGACAGGGGATATAATTCACCCCTCCACTTT. This gives the protein CASNQDRGYNSPLHF.

V and J are TRBV28 and TRBJ1-5; the D is unclear. V was pared by 3 bases and J by 7 bases, with 16 bases between. This CDR3 region has 15 residues. CDR1 and CDR2 (germline): MDHEN, SYDVKM. The chain's CDR3 is CASSLSGRELQPQHF. The CDR3 bases are TGTGCCAGCAGTTTGTCAGGTAGGGAGTTGCAGCCCCAGCATTTT.

Written as DNA, the CDR3 is TGCGCCAGCACCCGTGGAGGGTCTGCCTACGAGCAGTACTTC. The encoded protein is CASTRGGSAYEQYF. J is TRBJ2-7 and V is TRBV5-1, with TRBD2 as a possible D gene (6 bases). Trimming shortened V by 6 bases and J by 2 bases, and 15 bases separated the two germline ends. Germline lookup yields CDR1 SGHRS and CDR2 YFSETQ. There are 14 residues in the CDR3.

The J gene is TRBJ1-1, the V gene TRBV6-4; D is possibly TRBD1 (5 bases). The germline V gene encodes CDR1 MRHNA and CDR2 SNTAGT. The CDR3 is 13 residues long. Deletions cut 7 bases from V and 0 bases from J, with 9 bases between. The DNA for the CDR3 is TGTGCCAGCAAAGAGACAGTGAACACTGAAGCTTTCTTT. Translating gives CASKETVNTEAFF.